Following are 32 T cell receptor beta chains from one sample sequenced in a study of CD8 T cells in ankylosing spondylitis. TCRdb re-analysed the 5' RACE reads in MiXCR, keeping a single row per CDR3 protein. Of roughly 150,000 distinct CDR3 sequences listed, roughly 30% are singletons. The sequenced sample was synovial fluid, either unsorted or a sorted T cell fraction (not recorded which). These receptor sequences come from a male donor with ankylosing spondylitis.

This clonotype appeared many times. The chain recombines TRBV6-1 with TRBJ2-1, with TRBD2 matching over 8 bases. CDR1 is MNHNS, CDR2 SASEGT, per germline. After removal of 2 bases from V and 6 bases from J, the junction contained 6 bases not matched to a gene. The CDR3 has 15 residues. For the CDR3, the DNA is TGTGCCAGCAGTGAACGGACTAGCAGGGGCAATGAGCAGTTCTTC. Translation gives CASSERTSRGNEQFF.

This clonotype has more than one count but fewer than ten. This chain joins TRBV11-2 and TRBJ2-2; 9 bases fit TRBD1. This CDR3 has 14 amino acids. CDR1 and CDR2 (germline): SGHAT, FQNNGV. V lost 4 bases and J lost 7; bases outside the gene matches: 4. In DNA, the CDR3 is TGTGCCAGCAGCTCACAGGGGGCAATCGGGGAGCTGTTTTTT. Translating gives CASSSQGAIGELFF.

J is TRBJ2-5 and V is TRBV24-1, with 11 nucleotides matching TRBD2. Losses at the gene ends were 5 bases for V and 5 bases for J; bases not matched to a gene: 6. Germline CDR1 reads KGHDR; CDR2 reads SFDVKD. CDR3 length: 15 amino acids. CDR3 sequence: CATSGRLAGWETQYF. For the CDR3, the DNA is TGTGCCACCAGTGGCAGACTAGCGGGATGGGAGACCCAGTACTTC.

The CDR3 region is CASSLRPGGLAGGPWNEQFF. In DNA, the CDR3 is TGTGCCAGCAGTTTAAGGCCCGGTGGGCTAGCGGGGGGGCCGTGGAATGAGCAGTTCTTC. This chain joins TRBV12-3 or TRBV12-4 and TRBJ2-1, with 12 bases matching TRBD2. With 2 bases clipped from V and 7 bases from J, the junction kept 18 bases outside the gene matches. CDR3 length: 20 amino acids.

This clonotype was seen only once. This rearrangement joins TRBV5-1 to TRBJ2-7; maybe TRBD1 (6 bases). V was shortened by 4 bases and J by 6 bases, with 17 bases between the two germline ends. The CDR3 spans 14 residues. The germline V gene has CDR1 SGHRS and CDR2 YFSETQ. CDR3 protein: CASSPLPGQFEQYF. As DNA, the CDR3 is TGCGCCAGCAGCCCTCTCCCTGGACAGTTCGAGCAGTACTTC.

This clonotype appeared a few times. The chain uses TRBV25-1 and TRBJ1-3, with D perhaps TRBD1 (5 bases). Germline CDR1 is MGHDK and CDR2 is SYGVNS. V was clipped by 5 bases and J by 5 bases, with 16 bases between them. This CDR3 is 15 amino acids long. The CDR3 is CASSINDRGRNTIYF. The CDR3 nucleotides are TGTGCCAGCAGTATAAACGACAGAGGAAGAAACACCATATATTTT.

The CDR3 spells CASSWDRSTDTQYF. The DNA for the CDR3 is TGCGCCAGCAGCTGGGACCGATCCACAGATACGCAGTATTTT. The chain joins TRBV5-1 to TRBJ2-3; D is tentatively TRBD1 or TRBD2 (5 bases each). Deletions cut 3 bases from V and 2 bases from J, with 10 bases between. CDR1 and CDR2 (germline): SGHRS, YFSETQ. CDR3 length: 14 amino acids.

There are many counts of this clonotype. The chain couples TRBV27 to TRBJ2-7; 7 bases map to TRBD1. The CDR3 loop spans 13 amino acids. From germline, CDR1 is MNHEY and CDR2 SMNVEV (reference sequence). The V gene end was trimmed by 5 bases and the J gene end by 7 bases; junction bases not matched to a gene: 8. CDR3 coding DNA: TGTGCCAGCAGTCCGCCGACAGGGAGTGAGCAGTACTTC. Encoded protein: CASSPPTGSEQYF.

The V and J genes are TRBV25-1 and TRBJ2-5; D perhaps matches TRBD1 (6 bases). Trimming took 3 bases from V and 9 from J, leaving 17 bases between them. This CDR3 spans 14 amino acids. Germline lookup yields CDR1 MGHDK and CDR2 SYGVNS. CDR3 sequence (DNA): TGTGCCAGCAGTGAGAGGGGGACGGTTCCGGCCCAGTACTTC. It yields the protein CASSERGTVPAQYF. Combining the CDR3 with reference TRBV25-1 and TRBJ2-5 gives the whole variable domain EADIYQTPRYLVIGTGKKITLECSQTMGHDKMYWYQQDPGMELHLIHYSYGVNSTEKGDLSSESTVSRIRTEHFPLTLESARPSHTSQYLCASSERGTVPAQYFGPGTRLLVL.

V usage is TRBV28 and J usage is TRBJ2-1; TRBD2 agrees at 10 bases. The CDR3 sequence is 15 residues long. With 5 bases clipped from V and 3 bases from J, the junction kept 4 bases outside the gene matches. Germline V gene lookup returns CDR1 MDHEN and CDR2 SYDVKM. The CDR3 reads CASSRTSGLYNEQFF. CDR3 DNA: TGTGCCAGCAGTCGGACTAGCGGACTCTACAATGAGCAGTTCTTC.

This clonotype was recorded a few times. As DNA, the CDR3 is TGCAGCGTCCACAGGGGGGAACTGGCTTTCTTT. Its translation: CSVHRGELAFF. The chain links TRBV29-1 to TRBJ1-1, with TRBD1 matching 8 bases. Germline V gene lookup returns CDR1 SQVTM and CDR2 ANQGSEA. The CDR3 totals 11 residues. V dropped 6 bases and J dropped 11; count of bases not matched to a gene: 8. Based on the CDR3 plus reference TRBV29-1 and TRBJ1-1, the full variable domain is SAVISQKPSRDICQRGTSLTIQCQVDSQVTMMFWYRQQPGQSLTLIATANQGSEATYESGFVIDKFPISRPNLTFSTLTVSNMSPEDSSIYLCSVHRGELAFFGQGTRLTVV.

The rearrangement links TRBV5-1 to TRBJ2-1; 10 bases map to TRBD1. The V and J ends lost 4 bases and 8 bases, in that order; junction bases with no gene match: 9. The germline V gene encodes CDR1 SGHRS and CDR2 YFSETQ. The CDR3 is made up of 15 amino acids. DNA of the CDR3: TGCGCCAGCAGCGAAAGGACAGGGGGGAAGGATGAGCAGTTCTTC. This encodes CASSERTGGKDEQFF.

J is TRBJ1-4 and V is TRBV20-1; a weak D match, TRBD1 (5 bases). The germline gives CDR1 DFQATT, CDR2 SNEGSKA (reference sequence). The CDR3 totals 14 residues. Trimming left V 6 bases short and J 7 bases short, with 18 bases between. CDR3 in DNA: TGCAGTGCCCACCTGGGGGGAGGCCCTGAAAAACTGTTTTTT. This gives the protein CSAHLGGGPEKLFF.

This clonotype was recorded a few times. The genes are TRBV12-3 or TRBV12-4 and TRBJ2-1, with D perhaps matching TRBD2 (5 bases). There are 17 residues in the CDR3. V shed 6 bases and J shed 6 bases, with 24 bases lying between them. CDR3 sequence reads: CASSPAFLAHRGNEQFF. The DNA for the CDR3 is TGTGCCAGCAGCCCCGCCTTCCTAGCCCACCGGGGCAATGAGCAGTTCTTC.

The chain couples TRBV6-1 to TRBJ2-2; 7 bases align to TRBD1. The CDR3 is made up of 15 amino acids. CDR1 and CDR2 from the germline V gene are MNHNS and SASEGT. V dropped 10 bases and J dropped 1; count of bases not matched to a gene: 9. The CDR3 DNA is TGTGCCACCTACCCGACAGGGAGGAACACCGGGGAGCTGTTTTTT. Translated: CATYPTGRNTGELFF.

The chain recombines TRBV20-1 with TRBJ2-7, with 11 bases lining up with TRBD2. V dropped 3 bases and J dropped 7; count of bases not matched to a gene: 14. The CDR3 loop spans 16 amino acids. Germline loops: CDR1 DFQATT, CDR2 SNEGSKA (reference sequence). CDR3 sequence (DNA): TGCAGTGCTAGGTCAAAGGAGGGTCTAGCGGGAGGTGAGCAGTACTTC. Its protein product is CSARSKEGLAGGEQYF.

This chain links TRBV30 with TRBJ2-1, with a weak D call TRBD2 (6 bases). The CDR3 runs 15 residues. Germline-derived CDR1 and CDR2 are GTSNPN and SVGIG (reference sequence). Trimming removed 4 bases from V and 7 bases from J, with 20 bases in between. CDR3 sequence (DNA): TGTGCCTGGAACCTCGTTTTCGGGGGTTCAAATGAGCAGTTCTTC. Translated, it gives CAWNLVFGGSNEQFF.

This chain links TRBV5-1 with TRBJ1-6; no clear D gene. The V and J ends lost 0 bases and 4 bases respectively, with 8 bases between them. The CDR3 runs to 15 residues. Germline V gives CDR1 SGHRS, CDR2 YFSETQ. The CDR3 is CASSLDGSYNSPLHF. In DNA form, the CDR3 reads TGCGCCAGCAGCTTGGATGGGTCGTATAATTCACCCCTCCACTTT.

CDR3 sequence (DNA): TGTGCCAGCAGCCAAGGGCGACATACAGATACGCAGTATTTT. It is translated as CASSQGRHTDTQYF. The rearrangement joins TRBV3-1 to TRBJ2-3; D gene unclear. CDR1 and CDR2 from the germline V gene are LGHDT and YNNKEL (reference sequence). This CDR3 region has 14 residues. V dropped 1 base and J dropped 3 bases, with 8 bases sitting between them.

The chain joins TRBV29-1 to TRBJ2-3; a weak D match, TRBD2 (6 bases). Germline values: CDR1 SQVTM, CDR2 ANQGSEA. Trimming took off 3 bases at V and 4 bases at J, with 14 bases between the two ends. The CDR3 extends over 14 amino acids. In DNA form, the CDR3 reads TGCAGCGTTGAGGGACTCTTAGGGCCAGATACGCAGTATTTT. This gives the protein CSVEGLLGPDTQYF.

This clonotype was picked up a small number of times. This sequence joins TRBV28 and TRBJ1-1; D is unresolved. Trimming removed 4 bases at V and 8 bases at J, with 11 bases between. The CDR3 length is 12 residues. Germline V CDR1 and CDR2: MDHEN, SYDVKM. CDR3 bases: TGTGCCAGCAGTTATGGGTCCAAAGAAGCTTTCTTT. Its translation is CASSYGSKEAFF.

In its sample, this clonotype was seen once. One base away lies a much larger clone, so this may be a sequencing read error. CDR3 amino acids: CASSSRVNTEAFF. The DNA of the CDR3 is TGTGCCAGCAGCTCCCGGGTGAACACTGAAGCTTTCTTT. This sequence joins TRBV7-3 and TRBJ1-1; no clear D gene. CDR1 SGHTA and CDR2 FQGTGA come from the germline V gene. Deletions cut 4 bases from V and 0 bases from J, with 6 bases between. The CDR3 loop spans 13 amino acids.

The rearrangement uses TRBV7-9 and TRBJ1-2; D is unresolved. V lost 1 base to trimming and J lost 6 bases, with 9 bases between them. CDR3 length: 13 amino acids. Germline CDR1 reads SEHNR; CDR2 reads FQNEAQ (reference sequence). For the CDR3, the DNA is TGTGCCAGCAGCTTAGAGAAAGGGCATGGCTACACCTTC. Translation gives CASSLEKGHGYTF.

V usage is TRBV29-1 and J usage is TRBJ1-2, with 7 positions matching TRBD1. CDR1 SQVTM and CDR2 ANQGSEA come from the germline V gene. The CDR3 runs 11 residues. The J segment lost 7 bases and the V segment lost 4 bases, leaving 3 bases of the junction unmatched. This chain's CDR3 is CSVGDSGGYTF. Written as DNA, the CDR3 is TGCAGCGTTGGGGACAGTGGTGGCTACACCTTC. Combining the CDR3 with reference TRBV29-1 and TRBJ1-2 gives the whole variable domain SAVISQKPSRDICQRGTSLTIQCQVDSQVTMMFWYRQQPGQSLTLIATANQGSEATYESGFVIDKFPISRPNLTFSTLTVSNMSPEDSSIYLCSVGDSGGYTFGSGTRLTVV.

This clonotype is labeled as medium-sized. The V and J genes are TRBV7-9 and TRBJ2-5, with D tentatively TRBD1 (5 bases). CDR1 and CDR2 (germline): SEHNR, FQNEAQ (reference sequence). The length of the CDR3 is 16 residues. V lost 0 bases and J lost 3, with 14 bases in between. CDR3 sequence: CASSLAGQPPKETQYF. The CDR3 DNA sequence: TGTGCCAGCAGCTTAGCGGGGCAGCCGCCCAAAGAGACCCAGTACTTC.

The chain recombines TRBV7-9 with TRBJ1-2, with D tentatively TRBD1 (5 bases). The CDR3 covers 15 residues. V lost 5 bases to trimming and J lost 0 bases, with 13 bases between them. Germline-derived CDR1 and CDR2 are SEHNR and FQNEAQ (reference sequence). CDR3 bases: TGTGCCAGCAGCGTAGGACTGACAGCTAACTATGGCTACACCTTC. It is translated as CASSVGLTANYGYTF.

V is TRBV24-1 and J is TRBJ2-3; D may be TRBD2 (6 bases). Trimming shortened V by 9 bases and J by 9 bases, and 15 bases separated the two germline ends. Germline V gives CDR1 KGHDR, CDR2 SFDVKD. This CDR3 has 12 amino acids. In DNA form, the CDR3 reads TGTGCCACCCGGGGGACCGCAGGGACGCAGTATTTT. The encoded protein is CATRGTAGTQYF.

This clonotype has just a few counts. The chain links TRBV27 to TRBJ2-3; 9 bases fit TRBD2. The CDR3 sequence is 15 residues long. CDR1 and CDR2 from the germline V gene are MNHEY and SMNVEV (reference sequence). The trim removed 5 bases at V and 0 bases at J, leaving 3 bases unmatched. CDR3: CASSIGTSSTDTQYF. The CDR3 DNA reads TGTGCCAGCAGTATCGGGACTAGCAGCACAGATACGCAGTATTTT.

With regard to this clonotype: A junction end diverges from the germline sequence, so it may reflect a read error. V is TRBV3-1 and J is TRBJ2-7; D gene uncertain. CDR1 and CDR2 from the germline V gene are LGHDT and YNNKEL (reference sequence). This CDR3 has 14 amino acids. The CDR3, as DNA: TGTGCCAGCAGCCAAGATTCCTACTCCCACGAGCAGTACTTC. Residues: CASSQDSYSHEQYF.

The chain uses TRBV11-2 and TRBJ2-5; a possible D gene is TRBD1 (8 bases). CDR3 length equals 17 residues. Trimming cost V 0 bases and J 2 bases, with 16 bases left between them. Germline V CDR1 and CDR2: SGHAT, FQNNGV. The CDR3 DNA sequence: TGTGCCAGCAGCTTAGATTTAGACAGGGGAGGGCAAGAGACCCAGTACTTC. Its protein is CASSLDLDRGGQETQYF.

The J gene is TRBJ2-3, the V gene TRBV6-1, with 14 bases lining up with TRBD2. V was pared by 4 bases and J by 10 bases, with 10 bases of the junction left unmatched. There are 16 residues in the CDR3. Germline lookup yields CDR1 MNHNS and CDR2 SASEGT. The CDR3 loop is CASSGRLAGGAGAQYF. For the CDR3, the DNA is TGTGCCAGCAGTGGGAGACTAGCGGGAGGGGCGGGGGCGCAGTATTTT.

The DNA of the CDR3 is TGTGCCAGCAGTAGGGACAGGAAGGAGGGAGAGACCCAGTACTTC. Encoded protein: CASSRDRKEGETQYF. The V call is TRBV28, the J call TRBJ2-5; 8 bases agree with TRBD1. CDR3 length: 15 amino acids. Germline V gene sequence: CDR1 MDHEN, CDR2 SYDVKM. With 5 bases clipped from V and 4 bases from J, the junction kept 9 bases outside the gene matches.